The next 10 T cell receptor beta chains were all read from a single sample in a study of T cell clonotyping in hematopoietic cell transplantation. Sequenced by immunoSEQ multiplex PCR; TCRdb stores in-frame clones only, minus some. The sample yields about 36,000 clones, roughly 88% seen once. Sequences were obtained from peripheral blood mononuclear cells. Receptor source: a woman in her 40s in good health. Some clones in this sample may be carry-over from other donors' samples.

CDR3 sequence: CAISESWGGNEQFF. The CDR3, as DNA: TGTGCCATCAGTGAGTCTTGGGGGGGGAATGAGCAGTTCTTC. This rearrangement joins TRBV10-3 to TRBJ2-1, with 7 bases fitting TRBD2. Germline V gene lookup returns CDR1 ENHRY and CDR2 SYGVKD. This CDR3 is 14 amino acids long. J was trimmed by 7 bases and V by 0 bases; bases with no gene match: 3.

The chain employs TRBV4-2 and TRBJ2-3, with 15 nucleotides matching TRBD2. The germline V gene has CDR1 LGHNA and CDR2 YNFKEQ. The length of the CDR3 is 20 residues. Germline trimming cut 0 bases from V and 6 bases from J; bases unmatched to any gene: 13. As DNA, the CDR3 is TGTGCCAGCAGCCAAGATTTGCGAGCGGGACTAGCGGGAGGAGGTGATACGCAGTATTTT. This gives the protein CASSQDLRAGLAGGGDTQYF.

V and J are TRBV9 and TRBJ2-5; D is perhaps TRBD1 (5 bases). V was clipped by 0 bases and J by 2 bases, with 8 bases between them. Germline values: CDR1 SGDLS, CDR2 YYNGEE. The CDR3 totals 14 residues. The CDR3 DNA reads as TGTGCCAGCAGCGTAGATCCAGGGCAAGAGACCCAGTACTTC. Encoded protein: CASSVDPGQETQYF.

The chain has TRBV7-2 and TRBJ2-7, with D possibly matching TRBD1 (7 bases). The CDR3 is 18 amino acids. Germline V gives CDR1 SGHTA, CDR2 FQGNSA. V lost 5 bases, J lost 5 bases, and 28 bases lay in between. CDR3 DNA: TGTGCCAGCAGCCTTGGACTAAGGGGGCCCTCGGTGAGCGACGAGCAGTACTTC. Translated, it gives CASSLGLRGPSVSDEQYF.

The rearrangement links TRBV6-6 to TRBJ2-5; 8 bases are shared with TRBD2. The CDR3 is made up of 13 amino acids. Looked up from germline, CDR1 is MNHNY and CDR2 is SVGAGI (reference sequence). Trimming cost V 8 bases and J 0 bases; bases outside gene matches: 2. CDR3 sequence reads: CASREGHQETQYF. The CDR3 bases are TGTGCCAGCCGGGAGGGACACCAAGAGACCCAGTACTTC.

The chain combines TRBV10-2 with TRBJ2-7; D remains ambiguous. CDR1 WSHSY and CDR2 SAAADI come from the germline V gene. V lost 2 bases and J lost 6, with 14 bases in between. The CDR3 contains 14 residues. The CDR3 nucleotides are TGCGCCAGCAGTGAGGGGTCCCAAGCCGTCGAGCAGTACTTC. This sequence encodes CASSEGSQAVEQYF.

This chain links TRBV28 with TRBJ1-5, with a tentative D call TRBD1 (6 bases). V shed 3 bases and J shed 0 bases, with 18 bases lying between them. CDR1 is MDHEN and CDR2 is SYDVKM in the germline V gene. The CDR3 length is 18 residues. Written as DNA, the CDR3 is TGTGCCAGCAGTTTGGGGAGCGCCAGACAGGATAGCAATCAGCCCCAGCATTTT. Its translation is CASSLGSARQDSNQPQHF.

The chain couples TRBV19 to TRBJ2-7; D call uncertain. V was cut by 5 bases and J by 1 base, with 15 bases left in between. CDR1 and CDR2 (germline): LNHDA, SQIVND (reference sequence). The CDR3 length is 15 residues. The CDR3 loop reads CASSLGDVGSYEQYF. The DNA for the CDR3 is TGTGCCAGTAGTTTAGGAGACGTTGGTTCCTACGAGCAGTACTTC. The full variable domain, with the rest looked up from reference TRBV19 and TRBJ2-7, is DGGITQSPKYLFRKEGQNVTLSCEQNLNHDAMYWYRQDPGQGLRLIYYSQIVNDFQKGDIAEGYSVSREKKESFPLTVTSAQKNPTAFYLCASSLGDVGSYEQYFGPGTRLTVT.

This clone was picked up one time. V usage is TRBV11-3 and J usage is TRBJ1-1; D is possibly TRBD1 (6 bases). CDR1 is SGHNT and CDR2 is YENEEA in the germline V gene. The CDR3 extends over 14 amino acids. The germline V and J ends were trimmed by 2 bases and 1 base, with 8 bases remaining between them. The CDR3 sequence is CASSLSGENTEAFF. The DNA of the CDR3 is TGTGCCAGCAGCTTATCAGGGGAGAACACTGAAGCTTTCTTT.

V usage is TRBV7-2 and J usage is TRBJ2-7; 7 bases align to TRBD1. In germline, CDR1 is SGHTA, CDR2 FQGNSA. V shed 1 base, J shed 3 bases, and the junction held 0 bases outside the gene matches. The length of the CDR3 is 13 residues. CDR3: CASSLGTGYEQYF. Here the CDR3 DNA reads TGTGCCAGCAGCTTAGGGACAGGCTACGAGCAGTACTTC.